What follows are 4 T cell receptor beta chains derived from one specimen sequenced in a study of CD8+ T cells in alopecia areata. cDNA serving as the sequencing template came from extracted, reverse transcribed RNA. Libraries were prepared by immunoSEQ multiplex PCR; TCRdb keeps only in-frame clonotypes and omits some of them. In total the sample includes roughly 120,000 clones, none of them seen once. The sequenced material came from lesional skin. Every receptor here comes from a C3H/HeJ mouse with alopecia areata. Strain MHC haplotype: H2-k.

As concerns this clone: TCRdb's protein does not match the DNA translation at residue 12; the protein provided is translated from the DNA. Any gene name here is a mouse gene name. The DNA ends 3 residues before the CDR3 does, and the rest of the CDR3 is filled in from the germline J gene. The rearrangement joins TRBV1 to TRBJ1-3, with D maybe TRBD1 (6 bases). This CDR3 spans 15 amino acids. Trimming left V 2 bases short and J 1 base short, with 9 bases between. Germline V gene sequence: CDR1 NSQYPW, CDR2 LRSPGD (reference sequence). The CDR3 loop is CTCSAMGTSGNTLYF. The sequenced part of the CDR3 DNA is TGCACCTGCAGTGCAATGGGGACATCTGGAAATACG.

About this clone itself: Gene names are the mouse ones. Coverage ceases 4 residues before the CDR3 finishes, and the germline J gene fills in the end. This sequence joins TRBV19 and TRBJ2-2; TRBD1 is a possible D gene (5 bases). Germline V gene sequence: CDR1 FNHDT, CDR2 SITEND (reference sequence). Trimming left V 5 bases short and J 0 bases short, with 8 bases between. The CDR3 runs 14 residues. This CDR3 reads CASRMTANTGQLYF. Incomplete CDR3 DNA: TGTGCCAGCAGGATGACAGCAAACACCGGG.

In this sample, this clone turned up a few times. The gene names given are mouse names. The CDR3 is cut off 4 residues early in the read; its end comes from the germline J gene. The chain combines TRBV13-3 with TRBJ2-1; 8 nucleotides line up with TRBD1. The CDR3 spans 14 residues. Germline V CDR1 and CDR2: NNHDY, SYVADS. CDR3 DNA (partial): TGTGCCAGCACGGCGGGCCAGGGGGCGGCT. Encoded protein: CASTAGQGAA. From start to end, the CDR3 is CASTAGQGAAEQFF.

As concerns this clone: The gene names here belong to mouse. The read is 4 residues too short to cover the CDR3 end, so that end is filled in from the germline J gene. This rearrangement joins TRBV31 to TRBJ1-4; 9 bases are a match to TRBD1. CDR1 and CDR2 from the germline V gene are GKSSPN and SITVG. J lost 0 bases, V lost 6 bases, and 2 bases had no gene match. The CDR3 totals 14 residues. CDR3 sequence: CACGTGISNERLFF. The CDR3 DNA, read in part, is TGTGCCTGCGGGACAGGGATTTCCAACGAA.